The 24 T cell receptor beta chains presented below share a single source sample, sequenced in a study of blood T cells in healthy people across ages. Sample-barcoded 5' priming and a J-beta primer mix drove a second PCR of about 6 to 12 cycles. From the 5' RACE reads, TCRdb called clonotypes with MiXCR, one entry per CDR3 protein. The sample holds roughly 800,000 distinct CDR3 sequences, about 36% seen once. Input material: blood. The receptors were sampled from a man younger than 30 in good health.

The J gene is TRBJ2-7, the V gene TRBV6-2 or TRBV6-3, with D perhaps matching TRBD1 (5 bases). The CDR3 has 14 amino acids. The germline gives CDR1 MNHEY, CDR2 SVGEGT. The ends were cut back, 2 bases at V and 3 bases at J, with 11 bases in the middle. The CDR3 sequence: CASSYRGRVYEQYF. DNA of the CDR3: TGTGCCAGCAGTTACAGGGGCCGGGTCTACGAGCAGTACTTC.

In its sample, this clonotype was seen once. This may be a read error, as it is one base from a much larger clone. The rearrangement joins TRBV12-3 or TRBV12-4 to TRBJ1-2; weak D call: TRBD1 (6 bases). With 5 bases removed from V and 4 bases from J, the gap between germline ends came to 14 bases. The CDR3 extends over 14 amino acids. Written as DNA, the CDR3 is TGTGCCAGCAGTGTAGGTACAGGGCCCTATGGCTACACCTTC. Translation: CASSVGTGPYGYTF.

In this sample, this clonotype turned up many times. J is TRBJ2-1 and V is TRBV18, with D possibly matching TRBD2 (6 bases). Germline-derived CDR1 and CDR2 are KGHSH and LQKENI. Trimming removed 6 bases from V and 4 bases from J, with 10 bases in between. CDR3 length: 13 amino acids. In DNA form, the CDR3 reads TGTGCCAGCTCTTCGGGGGTGTACAATGAGCAGTTCTTC. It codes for CASSSGVYNEQFF.

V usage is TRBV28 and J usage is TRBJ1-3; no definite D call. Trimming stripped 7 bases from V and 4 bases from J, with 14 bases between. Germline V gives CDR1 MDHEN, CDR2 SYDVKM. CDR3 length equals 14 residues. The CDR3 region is CASKEPGDGNTIYF. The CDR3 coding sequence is TGTGCCAGCAAAGAACCGGGAGACGGAAACACCATATATTTT.

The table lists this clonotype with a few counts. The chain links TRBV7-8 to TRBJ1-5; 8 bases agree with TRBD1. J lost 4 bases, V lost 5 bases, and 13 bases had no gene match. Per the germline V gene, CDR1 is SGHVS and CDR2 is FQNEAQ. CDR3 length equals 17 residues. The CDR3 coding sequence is TGTGCCAGCAGCCTAGGGACAGGTGCTTGGGGGAATCAGCCCCAGCATTTT. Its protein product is CASSLGTGAWGNQPQHF.

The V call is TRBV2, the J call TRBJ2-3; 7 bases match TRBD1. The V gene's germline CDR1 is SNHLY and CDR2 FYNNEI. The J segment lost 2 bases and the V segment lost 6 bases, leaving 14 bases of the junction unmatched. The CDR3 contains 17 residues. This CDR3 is CASRASRQGSDTDTQYF. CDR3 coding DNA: TGTGCCAGCAGAGCTTCGAGACAGGGCTCCGACACAGATACGCAGTATTTT. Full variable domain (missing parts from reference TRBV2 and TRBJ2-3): EPEVTQTPSHQVTQMGQEVILRCVPISNHLYFYWYRQILGQKVEFLVSFYNNEISEKSEIFDDQFSVERPDGSNFTLKIRSTKLEDSAMYFCASRASRQGSDTDTQYFGPGTRLTVL.

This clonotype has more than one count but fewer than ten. The CDR3 sequence: CASSLGAENYEQYF. The CDR3 nucleotides are TGTGCCAGCAGCTTAGGAGCAGAAAACTACGAGCAGTACTTC. The chain carries TRBV7-2 and TRBJ2-7; no firm D call. Germline V CDR1 and CDR2: SGHTA, FQGNSA. The CDR3 runs to 14 residues. The germline V and J ends were trimmed by 1 base and 3 bases, with 10 bases remaining between them.

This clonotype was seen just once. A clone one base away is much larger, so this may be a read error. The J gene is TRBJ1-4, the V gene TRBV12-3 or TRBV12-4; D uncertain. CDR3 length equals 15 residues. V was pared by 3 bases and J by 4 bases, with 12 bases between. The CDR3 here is CASSFGRKVNEKLFF. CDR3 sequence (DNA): TGTGCCAGCAGTTTCGGACGGAAGGTTAATGAAAAACTGTTTTTT.

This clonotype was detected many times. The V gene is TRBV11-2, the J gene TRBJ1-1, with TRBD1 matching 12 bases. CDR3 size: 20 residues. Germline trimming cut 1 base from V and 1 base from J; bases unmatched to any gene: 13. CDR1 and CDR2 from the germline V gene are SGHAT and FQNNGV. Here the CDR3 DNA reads TGTGCCAGCAGCTTAGGTCCCGGGACAGGGGGCCCAGAAAGGAACACTGAAGCTTTCTTT. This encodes CASSLGPGTGGPERNTEAFF.

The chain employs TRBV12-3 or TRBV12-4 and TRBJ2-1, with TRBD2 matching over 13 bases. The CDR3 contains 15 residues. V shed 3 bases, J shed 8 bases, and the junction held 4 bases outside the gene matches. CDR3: CASSLTSGGLDEQFF. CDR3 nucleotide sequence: TGTGCCAGCAGTTTGACTAGCGGGGGGCTCGATGAGCAGTTCTTC.

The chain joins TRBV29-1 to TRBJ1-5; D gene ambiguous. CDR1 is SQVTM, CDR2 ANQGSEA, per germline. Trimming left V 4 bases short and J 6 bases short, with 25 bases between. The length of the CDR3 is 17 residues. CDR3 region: CSVVMAGGQSLRQPQHF. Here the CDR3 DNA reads TGCAGCGTTGTTATGGCGGGTGGGCAGTCCCTCCGTCAGCCCCAGCATTTT.

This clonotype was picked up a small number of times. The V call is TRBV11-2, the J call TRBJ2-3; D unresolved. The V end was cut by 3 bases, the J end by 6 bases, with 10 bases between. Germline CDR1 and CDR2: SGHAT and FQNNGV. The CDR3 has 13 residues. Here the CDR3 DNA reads TGTGCCAGCAGCTTTATGCCTGCCGATACGCAGTATTTT. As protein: CASSFMPADTQYF. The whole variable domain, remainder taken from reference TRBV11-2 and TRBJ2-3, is EAGVAQSPRYKIIEKRQSVAFWCNPISGHATLYWYQQILGQGPKLLIQFQNNGVVDDSQLPKDRFSAERLKGVDSTLKIQPAKLEDSAVYLCASSFMPADTQYFGPGTRLTVL.

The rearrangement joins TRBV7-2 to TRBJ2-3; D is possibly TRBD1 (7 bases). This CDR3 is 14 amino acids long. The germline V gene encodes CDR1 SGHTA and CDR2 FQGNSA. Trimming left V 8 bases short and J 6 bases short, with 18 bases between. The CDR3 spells CASSQGGSKDTQYF. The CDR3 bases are TGTGCCAGCTCCCAGGGGGGAAGTAAGGATACGCAGTATTTT.

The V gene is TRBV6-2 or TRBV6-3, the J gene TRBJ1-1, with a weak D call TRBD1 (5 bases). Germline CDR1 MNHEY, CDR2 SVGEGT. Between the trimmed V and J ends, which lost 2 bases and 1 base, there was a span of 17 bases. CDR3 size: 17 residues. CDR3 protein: CASSYLRYRRTNTEAFF. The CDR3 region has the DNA TGTGCCAGCAGTTACCTACGGTACAGGAGAACGAACACTGAAGCTTTCTTT.

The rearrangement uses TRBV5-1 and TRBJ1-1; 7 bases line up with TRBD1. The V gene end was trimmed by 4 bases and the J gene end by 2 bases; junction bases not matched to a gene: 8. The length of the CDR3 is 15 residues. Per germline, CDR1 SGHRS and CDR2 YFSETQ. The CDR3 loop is CASSLARGRNTEAFF. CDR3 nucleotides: TGCGCCAGCAGCCTGGCCAGGGGGAGAAACACTGAAGCTTTCTTT.

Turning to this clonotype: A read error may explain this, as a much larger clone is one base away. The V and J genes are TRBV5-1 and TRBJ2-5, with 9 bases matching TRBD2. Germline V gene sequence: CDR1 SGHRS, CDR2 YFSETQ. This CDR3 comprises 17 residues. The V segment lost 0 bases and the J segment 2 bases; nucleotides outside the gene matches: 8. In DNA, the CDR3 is TGCGCCAGCAGCTTGGCCGGGGCTAGCGGGAAACAAGAGACCCAGTACTTC. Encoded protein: CASSLAGASGKQETQYF.

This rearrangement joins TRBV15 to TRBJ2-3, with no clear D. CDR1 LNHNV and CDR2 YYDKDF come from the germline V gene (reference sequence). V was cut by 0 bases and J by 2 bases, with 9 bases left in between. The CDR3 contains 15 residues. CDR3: CATSRDGVITDTQYF. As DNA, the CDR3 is TGTGCCACCAGCAGAGATGGGGTTATCACAGATACGCAGTATTTT.

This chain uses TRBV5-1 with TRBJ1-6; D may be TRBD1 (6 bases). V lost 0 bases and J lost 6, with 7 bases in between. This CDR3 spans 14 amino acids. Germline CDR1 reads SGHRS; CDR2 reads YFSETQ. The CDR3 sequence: CASSLAQGNSPLHF. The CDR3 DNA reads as TGCGCCAGCAGCTTGGCACAGGGTAATTCACCCCTCCACTTT.

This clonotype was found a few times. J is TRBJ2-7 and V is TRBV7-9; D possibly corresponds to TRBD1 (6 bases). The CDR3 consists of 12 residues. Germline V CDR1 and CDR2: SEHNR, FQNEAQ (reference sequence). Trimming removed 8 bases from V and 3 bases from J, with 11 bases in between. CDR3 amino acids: CASEGTFYEQYF. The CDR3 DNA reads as TGTGCCAGCGAAGGGACATTCTACGAGCAGTACTTC.

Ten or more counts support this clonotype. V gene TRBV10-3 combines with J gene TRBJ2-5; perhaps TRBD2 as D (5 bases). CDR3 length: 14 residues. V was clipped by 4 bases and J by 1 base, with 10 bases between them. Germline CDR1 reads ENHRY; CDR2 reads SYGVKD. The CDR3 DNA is TGTGCCATCAGTGGCGGACTGGTCCAAGAGACCCAGTACTTC. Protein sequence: CAISGGLVQETQYF.

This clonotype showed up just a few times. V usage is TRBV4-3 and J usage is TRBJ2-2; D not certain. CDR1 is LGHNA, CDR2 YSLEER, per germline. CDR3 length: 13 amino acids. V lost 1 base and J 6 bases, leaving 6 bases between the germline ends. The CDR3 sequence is CASSQVLSGELFF. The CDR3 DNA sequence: TGCGCCAGCAGCCAAGTTCTATCCGGGGAGCTGTTTTTT.

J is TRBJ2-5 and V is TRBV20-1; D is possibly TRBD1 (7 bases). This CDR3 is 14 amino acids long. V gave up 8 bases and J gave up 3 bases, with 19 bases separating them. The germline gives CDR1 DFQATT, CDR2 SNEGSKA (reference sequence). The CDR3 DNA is TGCAGTCCTGGGATCAGGGGGGCAAAAGAGACCCAGTACTTC. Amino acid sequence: CSPGIRGAKETQYF.

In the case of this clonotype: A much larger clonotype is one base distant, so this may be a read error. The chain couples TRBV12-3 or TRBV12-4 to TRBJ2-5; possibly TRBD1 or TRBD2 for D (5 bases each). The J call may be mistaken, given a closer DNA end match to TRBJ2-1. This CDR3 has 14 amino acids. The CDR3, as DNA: TGTGCCAGCAGTTTAAAAGGGACCCAAGAGACCCAGTTCTTC. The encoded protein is CASSLKGTQETQFF.

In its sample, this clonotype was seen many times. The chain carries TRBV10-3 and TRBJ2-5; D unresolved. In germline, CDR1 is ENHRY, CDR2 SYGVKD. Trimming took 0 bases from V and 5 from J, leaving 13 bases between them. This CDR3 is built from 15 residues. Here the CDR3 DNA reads TGTGCCATCAGTGAGTCGAAGGAACTTGGGGAGACCCAGTACTTC. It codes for CAISESKELGETQYF.